These T cell receptor beta chains were read from a single sample in a study of lymphopenia after photon versus proton radiotherapy. Data came from immunoSEQ multiplex PCR; TCRdb stores just in-frame clones and leaves some out. The table shows tens of thousands of clones, with under 95% occurring only once. The sequences come from peripheral blood, collected from a patient treated with photon-based radiotherapy. The receptors come from a woman between 70 and 85 years old with pancreatic cancer. CDR3s include the opening cysteine and the closing phenylalanine or tryptophan. The D gene is left open where the match is weak. Rows may omit the clone size; those that give it use once, few, many or a size class.

cdr3_aa cdr3_nt cdr3_length v_call clone_size d_call j_call
CASSLGTGNYEQYF TGTGCCAGCAGCTTAGGGACAGGGAACTACGAGCAGTACTTC 14 TRBV7-6 . TRBD1 TRBJ2-7
CASSIPGLITGELFF TGTGCCAGCAGCATCCCGGGACTTATCACCGGGGAGCTGTTTTTT 15 TRBV7-9 . . TRBJ2-2
CASSPRLAGDEQYF TGCGCCAGCAGCCCTCGACTAGCGGGAGACGAGCAGTACTTC 14 TRBV4-3 . TRBD2 TRBJ2-7
CASSLVQGAAYEQYF TGTGCCAGCAGCTTGGTACAGGGGGCGGCCTACGAGCAGTACTTC 15 TRBV7-6 . TRBD1 TRBJ2-7
CASRVASRGELFF TGCGCCAGCAGGGTAGCGAGTCGAGGGGAGCTGTTTTTT 13 TRBV5-1 . . TRBJ2-2
CSVQQVTGTDTQYF TGCAGCGTTCAACAGGTTACTGGCACAGATACGCAGTATTTT 14 TRBV29-1 . . TRBJ2-3
CASSFVVNEQFF TGTGCCAGCAGCTTCGTGGTCAATGAGCAGTTCTTC 12 TRBV5-8 . . TRBJ2-1
CASSGTGGSYEQYF TGTGCCAGCAGTGGAACAGGGGGCAGCTACGAGCAGTACTTC 14 TRBV27 . TRBD1 TRBJ2-7
CASSFGRTTGTGISGANVLTF TGTGCCAGCAGTTTTGGCCGTACCACGGGGACAGGGATTTCTGGGGCCAACGTCCTGACTTTC 21 TRBV27 . TRBD1 TRBJ2-6
CSARIRNTIYF TGCAGTGCTAGAATAAGAAACACCATATATTTT 11 TRBV20-1 . . TRBJ1-3
CASSLARGLEDTEAFF TGCGCCAGCAGTTTGGCCAGGGGCCTCGAGGACACTGAAGCTTTCTTT 16 TRBV10-1 once . TRBJ1-1
CATSRDGLAKNIQYF TGTGCCACCAGCAGAGATGGGTTAGCCAAAAACATTCAGTACTTC 15 TRBV15 . . TRBJ2-4
CASSFGGMGQYF TGTGCCAGCAGCTTCGGGGGAATGGGGCAGTACTTC 12 TRBV7-9 few . TRBJ2-7
CATSRRPRVHEETQYF TGTGCCACCAGCAGAAGGCCCCGGGTGCACGAAGAGACCCAGTACTTC 16 TRBV15 . . TRBJ2-5
CASSMGLEGDTQYF TGTGCCAGTAGTATGGGACTAGAAGGAGATACGCAGTATTTT 14 TRBV19 . TRBD2 TRBJ2-3
CASSLRGATGELFF TGCGCCAGCAGCTTGCGGGGAGCGACCGGGGAGCTGTTTTTT 14 TRBV5-1 . . TRBJ2-2
CASSQLIGTSGSYEQYF TGTGCCAGCAGCCAATTGATAGGGACTAGCGGGAGCTACGAGCAGTACTTC 17 TRBV14 . TRBD2 TRBJ2-7
CASSKGRAETQYF TGTGCCAGCAGTAAGGGGAGGGCAGAGACCCAGTACTTC 13 TRBV7-2 once TRBD2 TRBJ2-5
CAWIQEDYGYTF TGTGCCTGGATTCAGGAGGACTATGGCTACACCTTC 12 TRBV30 . . TRBJ1-2
CATTSRNTDTQYF TGTGCCACGACTAGCCGGAACACAGATACGCAGTATTTT 13 TRBV2 . TRBD2 TRBJ2-3
CASSQDSGTGATEAFF TGCGCCAGCAGCCAAGATTCAGGGACAGGGGCCACTGAAGCTTTCTTT 16 TRBV4-1 . TRBD1 TRBJ1-1
CASSLGGGANVLTF TGCGCCAGCAGCTTGGGAGGTGGGGCCAACGTCCTGACTTTC 14 TRBV5-1 medium-sized . TRBJ2-6
CASSLLGVTDTQYF TGTGCCAGCAGCCTATTGGGGGTGACAGATACGCAGTATTTT 14 TRBV7-2 . . TRBJ2-3
CASSLPARGPSYEQYF TGTGCCAGCAGCTTGCCCGCAAGAGGCCCCTCCTACGAGCAGTACTTC 16 TRBV7-2 . . TRBJ2-7
CASSQPPGSSYNEQFF TGTGCCAGCAGCCAGCCTCCAGGGAGCTCCTACAATGAGCAGTTCTTC 16 TRBV4-2 . . TRBJ2-1
CASSSRTAGEEQYF TGTGCCAGCAGCTCCCGGACAGCGGGCGAGGAGCAGTACTTC 14 TRBV5-4 . . TRBJ2-7